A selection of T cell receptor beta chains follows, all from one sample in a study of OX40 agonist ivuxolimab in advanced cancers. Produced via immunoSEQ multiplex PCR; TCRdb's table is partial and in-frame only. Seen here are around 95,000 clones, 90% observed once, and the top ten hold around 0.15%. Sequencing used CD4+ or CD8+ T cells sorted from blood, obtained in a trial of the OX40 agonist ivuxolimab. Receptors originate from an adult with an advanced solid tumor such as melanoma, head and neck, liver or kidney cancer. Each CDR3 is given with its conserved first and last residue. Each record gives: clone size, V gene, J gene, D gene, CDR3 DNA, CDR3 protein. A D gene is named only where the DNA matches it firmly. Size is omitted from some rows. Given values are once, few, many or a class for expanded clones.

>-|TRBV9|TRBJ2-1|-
TGTGCCAGCAGCGGATCTAGCGTTAGCTCCTACAATGAGCAGTTCTTC
CASSGSSVSSYNEQFF
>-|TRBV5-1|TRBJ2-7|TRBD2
TGCGCCAGCAGTACCGGGACTAGTATCTACGAGCAGTACTTC
CASSTGTSIYEQYF
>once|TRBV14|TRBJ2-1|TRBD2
TGTGCCAGCAGCCAACTAGCGGGGGGAGAGCAGTTCTTC
CASSQLAGGEQFF
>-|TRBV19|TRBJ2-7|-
TGTGCCAGTAGTATTTCGTGGGGGGGCGACTCCTACGAGCAGTACTTC
CASSISWGGDSYEQYF
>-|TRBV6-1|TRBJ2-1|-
TGTGCCAGCAGTCGTATCCACCCCAATGAGCAGTTCTTC
CASSRIHPNEQFF
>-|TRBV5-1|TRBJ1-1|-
TGCGCCAGCAGCTTGGGTCTAGTCGGTAAGACTGAAGCTTTCTTT
CASSLGLVGKTEAFF
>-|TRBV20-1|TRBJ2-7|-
TGCAGTGCTGAAATTAGATACGAGCAGTACTTC
CSAEIRYEQYF
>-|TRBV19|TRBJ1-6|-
TGTGCCAGTACCCAGGAGGGTAATTCACCCCTCCACTTT
CASTQEGNSPLHF
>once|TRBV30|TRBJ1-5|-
TGTGCCTGGAGTGTTGGGCCGAACAATCAGCCCCAGCATTTT
CAWSVGPNNQPQHF
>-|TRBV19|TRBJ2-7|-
TGTGCCAGTAGTATATATGGGGCCCCCTACGAGCAGTACTTC
CASSIYGAPYEQYF
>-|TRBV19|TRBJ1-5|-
TGTGCCAGTAGAACAACTCCTGGGTCTTGGAGTTCTCAGCCCCAGCATTTT
CASRTTPGSWSSQPQHF
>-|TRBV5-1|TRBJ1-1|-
TGCGCCAGCAGCTTGGCCGGGGGCGGGAACACTGAAGCTTTCTTT
CASSLAGGGNTEAFF
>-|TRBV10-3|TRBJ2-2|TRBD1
TGTGCCATCAGTCAGGGGGCCGGGGAGCTGTTTTTT
CAISQGAGELFF
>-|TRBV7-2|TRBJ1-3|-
TGTGCCAGCAGCCGACGGTTCTCTGGAAACACCATATATTTT
CASSRRFSGNTIYF
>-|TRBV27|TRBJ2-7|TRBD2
TGTGCCAGCAGTTTCGGCAGCGGGGGGGCATGGCCCTACGAGCAGTACTTC
CASSFGSGGAWPYEQYF
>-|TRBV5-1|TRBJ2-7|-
TGCGCCAGCAGGGAAAGTATCAGCTCCTACGAGCAGTACTTC
CASRESISSYEQYF
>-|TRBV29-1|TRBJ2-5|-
TGCAGCGTTGGAGAGGGTGGAGAGACCCAGTACTTC
CSVGEGGETQYF
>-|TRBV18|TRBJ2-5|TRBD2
TGTGCCAGCTCACCGTTGGGCGGGAGAGGGCAAGAGACCCAGTACTTC
CASSPLGGRGQETQYF
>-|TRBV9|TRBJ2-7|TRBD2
TGTGCCAGCAGCGTAGGAGGGACTACAGCCTACGAGCAGTACTTC
CASSVGGTTAYEQYF
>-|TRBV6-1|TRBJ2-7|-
TGTGCCAGCGTTGGAGGGCGCTACGAGCAGTACTTC
CASVGGRYEQYF
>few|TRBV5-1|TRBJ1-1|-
TGCGCCAGCAGCTCTCAAACGGGAGAAGCTTTCTTT
CASSSQTGEAFF
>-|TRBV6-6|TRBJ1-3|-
TGTGCCAGCGAATCTTCGGGACGAATCTCTGGAAACACCATATATTTT
CASESSGRISGNTIYF
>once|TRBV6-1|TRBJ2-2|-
TGTGCCAGCAGAGCTACGGGTTCGCTCACCGGGGAGCTGTTTTTT
CASRATGSLTGELFF
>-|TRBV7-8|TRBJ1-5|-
TGTGCCAGCAGCTTACTTGGACAGATCAGCAATCAGCCCCAGCATTTT
CASSLLGQISNQPQHF
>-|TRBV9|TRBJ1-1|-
TGTGCCAGCAGCCCACAGGGATCGAACACTGAAGCTTTCTTT
CASSPQGSNTEAFF
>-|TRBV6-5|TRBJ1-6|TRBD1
TGTGCCAGCGGGGACAGGCAGACCCGTAATTCACCCCTCCACTTT
CASGDRQTRNSPLHF
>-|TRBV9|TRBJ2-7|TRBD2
TGTGCCAGCAGCGTCGGGGTAGCGGGCTCCTACGAGCAGTACTTC
CASSVGVAGSYEQYF
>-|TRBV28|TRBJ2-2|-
TGTGCCAGCAGTTTCGTCGGGTCTACCGGGGAGCTGTTTTTT
CASSFVGSTGELFF
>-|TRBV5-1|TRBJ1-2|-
TGCGCCAGCAGTCGGGACCAGCCCTACTATGGCTACACCTTC
CASSRDQPYYGYTF
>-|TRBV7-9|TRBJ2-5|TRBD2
TGTGCCAGCAGCTTAGGGCTAGCGGGGAAAGAGACCCAGTACTTC
CASSLGLAGKETQYF
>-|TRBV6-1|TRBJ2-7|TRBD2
TGTGCCAGCAGTGAAGGGGGGGGACCCTACGAGCAGTACTTC
CASSEGGGPYEQYF